Shown below are 2 T cell receptor beta chains from a single sample sequenced in a study of shared clonotypes between healthy human individuals. Positively selected for CCR7, the CD45RO-negative cells used as naive CD8 cells excluded terminally differentiated effector memory CD45RA+ cells. Libraries were prepared by immunoSEQ multiplex PCR; TCRdb keeps only in-frame clonotypes and omits some of them. The sample yields hundreds of thousands of clones, 95% to 96% seen once. Sequencing was carried out using naive CD8+ T cells sorted from blood. Every receptor here comes from a woman in her 30s in good health.

The J gene is TRBJ2-7, the V gene TRBV14, with 10 bases matching TRBD2. V shed 4 bases, J shed 4 bases, and the junction held 4 bases outside the gene matches. The CDR3 spans 14 residues. Per the germline V gene, CDR1 is SGHDN and CDR2 is FVKESK. CDR3 DNA: TGTGCCAGCAGCCCCCCAGCGGGAGGGTACGAGCAGTACTTC. Protein sequence: CASSPPAGGYEQYF.

V gene TRBV6-1 combines with J gene TRBJ2-1; possibly TRBD2 for D (5 bases). Germline V gene lookup returns CDR1 MNHNS and CDR2 SASEGT. The CDR3 is made up of 14 amino acids. V lost 3 bases and J 4 bases, leaving 10 bases between the germline ends. The CDR3 is CASSERGWYNEQFF. As DNA, the CDR3 is TGTGCCAGCAGTGAGAGAGGGTGGTACAATGAGCAGTTCTTC.